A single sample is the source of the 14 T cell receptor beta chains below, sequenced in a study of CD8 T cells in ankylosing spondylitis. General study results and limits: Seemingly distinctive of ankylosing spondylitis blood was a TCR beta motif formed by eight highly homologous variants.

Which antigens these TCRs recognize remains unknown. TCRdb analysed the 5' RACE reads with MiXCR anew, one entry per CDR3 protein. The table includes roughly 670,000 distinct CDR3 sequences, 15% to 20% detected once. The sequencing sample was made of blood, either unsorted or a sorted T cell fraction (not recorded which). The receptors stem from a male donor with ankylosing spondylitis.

Written as DNA, the CDR3 is TGCAGCGTTTGGACAGGGGGCACAGATACGCAGTATTTT. This translates into CSVWTGGTDTQYF. The chain uses TRBV29-1 and TRBJ2-3, with 9 bases lining up with TRBD1. Trimming cost V 5 bases and J 1 base; bases outside gene matches: 1. Germline loops: CDR1 SQVTM, CDR2 ANQGSEA. The CDR3 runs to 13 residues.

The CDR3 DNA reads TGTGCCAGCAGCCAAGTGATGAGGACTAGTGGTAACGAGCAGTACTTC. Its translation: CASSQVMRTSGNEQYF. The rearrangement joins TRBV4-2 to TRBJ2-7, with 7 nucleotides matching TRBD2. The CDR3 totals 16 residues. Germline V gives CDR1 LGHNA, CDR2 YNFKEQ. V lost 1 base, J lost 5 bases, and 11 bases stayed unmatched.

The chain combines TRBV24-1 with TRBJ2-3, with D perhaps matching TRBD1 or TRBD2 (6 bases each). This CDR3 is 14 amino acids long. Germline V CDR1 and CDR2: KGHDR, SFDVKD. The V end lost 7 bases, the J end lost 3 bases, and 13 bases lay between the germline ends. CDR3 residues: CATSLGGRTDTQYF. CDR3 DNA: TGTGCCACCAGCCTAGGGGGGAGGACAGATACGCAGTATTTT.

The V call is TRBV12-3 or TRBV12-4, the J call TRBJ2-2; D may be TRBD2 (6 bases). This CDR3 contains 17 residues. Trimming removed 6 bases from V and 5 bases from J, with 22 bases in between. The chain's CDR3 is CASRLPKMGGRTGELFF. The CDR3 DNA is TGTGCCAGCAGACTACCGAAAATGGGGGGAAGAACCGGGGAGCTGTTTTTT.

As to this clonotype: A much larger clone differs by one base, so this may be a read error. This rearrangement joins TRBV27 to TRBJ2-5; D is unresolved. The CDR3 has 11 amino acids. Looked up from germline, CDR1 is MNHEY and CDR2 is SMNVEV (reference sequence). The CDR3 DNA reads TGTGCCAGCAAGAGCCAAGAGACCCAGTGCTTC. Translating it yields CASKSQETQCF.

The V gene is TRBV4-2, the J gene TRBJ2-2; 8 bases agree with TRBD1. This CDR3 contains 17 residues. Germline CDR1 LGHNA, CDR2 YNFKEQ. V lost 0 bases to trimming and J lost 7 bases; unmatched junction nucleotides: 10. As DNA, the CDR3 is TGTGCCAGCAGCCAAGAGTCTTTCAGGGGGCGGAGCGGGGAGCTGTTTTTT. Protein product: CASSQESFRGRSGELFF.

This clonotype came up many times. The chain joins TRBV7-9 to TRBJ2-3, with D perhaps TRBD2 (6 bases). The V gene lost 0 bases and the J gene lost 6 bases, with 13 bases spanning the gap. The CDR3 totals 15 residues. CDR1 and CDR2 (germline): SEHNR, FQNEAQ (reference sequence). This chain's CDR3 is CASSLATAGLDTQYF. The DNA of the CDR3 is TGTGCCAGCAGCTTAGCGACGGCGGGGCTGGATACGCAGTATTTT.

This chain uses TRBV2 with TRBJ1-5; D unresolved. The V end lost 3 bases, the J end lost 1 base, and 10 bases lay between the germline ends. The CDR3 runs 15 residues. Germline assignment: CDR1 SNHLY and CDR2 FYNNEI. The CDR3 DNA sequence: TGTGCCAGCAGTGACGATGGTATAAGCAATCAGCCCCAGCATTTT. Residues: CASSDDGISNQPQHF.

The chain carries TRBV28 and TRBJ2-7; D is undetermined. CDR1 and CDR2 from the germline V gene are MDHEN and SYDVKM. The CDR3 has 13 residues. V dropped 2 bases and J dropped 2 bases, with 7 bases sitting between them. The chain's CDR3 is CASSLTETYEQYF. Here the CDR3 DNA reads TGTGCCAGCAGTTTAACAGAGACCTACGAGCAGTACTTC.

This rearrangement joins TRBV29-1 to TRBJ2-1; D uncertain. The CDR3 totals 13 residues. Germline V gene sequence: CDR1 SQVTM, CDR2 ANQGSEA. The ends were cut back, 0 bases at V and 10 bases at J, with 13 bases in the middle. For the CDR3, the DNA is TGCAGCGTTGAAGAAACGGCAATCAGCGAGCAGTTCTTC. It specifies CSVEETAISEQFF.

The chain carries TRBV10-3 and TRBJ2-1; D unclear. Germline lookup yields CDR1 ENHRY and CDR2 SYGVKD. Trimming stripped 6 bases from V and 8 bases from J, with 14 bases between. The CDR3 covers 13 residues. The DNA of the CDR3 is TGTGCCATCAGCGAATCAAACGTCCATGAGCAGTTCTTC. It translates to CAISESNVHEQFF.

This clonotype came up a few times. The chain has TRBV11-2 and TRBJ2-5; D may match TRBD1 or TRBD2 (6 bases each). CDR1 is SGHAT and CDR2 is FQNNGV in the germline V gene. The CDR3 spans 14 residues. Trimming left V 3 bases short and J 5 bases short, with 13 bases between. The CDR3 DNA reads TGTGCCAGCAGCTTGTTCGGGGGCGAGGAGACCCAGTACTTC. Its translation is CASSLFGGEETQYF.

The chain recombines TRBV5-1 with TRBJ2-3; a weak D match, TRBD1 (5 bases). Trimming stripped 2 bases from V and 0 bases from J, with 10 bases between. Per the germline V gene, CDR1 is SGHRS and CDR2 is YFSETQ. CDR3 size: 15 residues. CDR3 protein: CASSFPGMSTDTQYF. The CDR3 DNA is TGCGCCAGCAGCTTTCCAGGGATGAGCACAGATACGCAGTATTTT.

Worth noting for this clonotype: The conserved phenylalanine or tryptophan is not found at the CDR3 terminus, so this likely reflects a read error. As DNA, the CDR3 is TGTGCCAGCAGTTCCCTCCCCCGGGGGGCGCAGCCCCAGCATATT. Its protein product is CASSSLPRGAQPQHI. This rearrangement joins TRBV27 to TRBJ1-5, with D possibly TRBD1 on 6 matching bases. The CDR3 is made up of 15 amino acids. The V end lost 4 bases, the J end lost 7 bases, and 17 bases lay between the germline ends. Germline CDR1 reads MNHEY; CDR2 reads SMNVEV (reference sequence).